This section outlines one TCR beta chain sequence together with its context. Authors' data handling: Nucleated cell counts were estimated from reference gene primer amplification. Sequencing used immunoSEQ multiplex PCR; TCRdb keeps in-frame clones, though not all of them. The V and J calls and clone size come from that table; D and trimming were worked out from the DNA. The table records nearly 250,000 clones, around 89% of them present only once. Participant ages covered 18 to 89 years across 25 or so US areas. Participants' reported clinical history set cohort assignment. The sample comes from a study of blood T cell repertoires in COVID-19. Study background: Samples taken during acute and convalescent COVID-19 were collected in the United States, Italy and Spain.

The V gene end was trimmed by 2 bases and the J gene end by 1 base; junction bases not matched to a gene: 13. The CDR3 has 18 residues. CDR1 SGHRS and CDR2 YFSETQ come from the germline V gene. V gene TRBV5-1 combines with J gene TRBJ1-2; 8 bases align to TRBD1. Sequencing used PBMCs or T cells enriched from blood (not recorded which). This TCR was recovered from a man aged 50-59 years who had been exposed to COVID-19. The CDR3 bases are TGCGCCAGCAGCTTTGGCGGACGGACAGGGAACTTTAACTATGGCTACACCTTC. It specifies CASSFGGRTGNFNYGYTF.